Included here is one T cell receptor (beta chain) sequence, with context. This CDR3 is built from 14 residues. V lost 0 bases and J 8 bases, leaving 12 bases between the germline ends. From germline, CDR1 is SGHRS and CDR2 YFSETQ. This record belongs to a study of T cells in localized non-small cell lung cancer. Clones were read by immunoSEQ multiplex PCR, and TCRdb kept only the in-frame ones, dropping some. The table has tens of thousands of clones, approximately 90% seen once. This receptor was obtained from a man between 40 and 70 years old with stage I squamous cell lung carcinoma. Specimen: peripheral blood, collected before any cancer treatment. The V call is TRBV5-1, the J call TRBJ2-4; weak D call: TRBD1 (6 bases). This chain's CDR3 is CASSLVGGGDIQYF. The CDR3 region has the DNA TGCGCCAGCAGCTTGGTAGGGGGTGGAGACATTCAGTACTTC.